This TCR beta chain is drawn from a study of shared clonotypes between healthy human individuals. Produced via immunoSEQ multiplex PCR; TCRdb's table is partial and in-frame only. The data show 2 million to 2.5 million clones, with more than 85% seen just once and about 0.37% held by the top ten. CDR1 and CDR2 from the germline V gene are MDHEN and SYDVKM. The CDR3 has 14 residues. Trimming removed 5 bases from V and 2 bases from J, with 10 bases in between. Material for sequencing was naive CD4+ T cells from PBMCs. Subset described: CD45RA+ positively selected. The chain recombines TRBV28 with TRBJ2-4; the D call may be TRBD1 or TRBD2 (6 bases each). The sequence derives from a man younger than 30 in good health. Some clones in this sample may be carry-over from other donors' samples. The CDR3 DNA is TGTGCCAGCAGTGAGGGGGGAACCAAAAACATTCAGTACTTC. Encoded protein: CASSEGGTKNIQYF.